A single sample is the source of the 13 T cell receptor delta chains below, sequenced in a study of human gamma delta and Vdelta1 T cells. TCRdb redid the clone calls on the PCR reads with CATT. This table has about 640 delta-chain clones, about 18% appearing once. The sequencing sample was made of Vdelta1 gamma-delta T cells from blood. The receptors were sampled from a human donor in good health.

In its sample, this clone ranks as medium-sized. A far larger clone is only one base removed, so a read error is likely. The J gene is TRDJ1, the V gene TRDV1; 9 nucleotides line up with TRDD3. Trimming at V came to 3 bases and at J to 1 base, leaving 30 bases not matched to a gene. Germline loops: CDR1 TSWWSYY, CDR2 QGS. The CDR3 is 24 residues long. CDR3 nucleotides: TGTGCTCTTGGGGAGTCCCTCCCTCTTCCGGGCTACTGGGGGACTTACTCTTGCACCGATAAACTCATCTTT. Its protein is CALGESLPLPGYWGTYSCTDKLIF.

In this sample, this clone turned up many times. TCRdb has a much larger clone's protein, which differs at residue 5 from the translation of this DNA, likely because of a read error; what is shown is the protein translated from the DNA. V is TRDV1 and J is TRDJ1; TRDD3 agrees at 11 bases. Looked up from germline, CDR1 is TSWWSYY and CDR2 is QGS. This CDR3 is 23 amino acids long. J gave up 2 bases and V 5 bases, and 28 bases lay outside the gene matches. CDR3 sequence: CALGNAGHPTVGGYAVVTDKLIF. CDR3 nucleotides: TGTGCTCTTGGGAACGCGGGTCATCCTACCGTTGGGGGATACGCCGTTGTGACCGATAAACTCATCTTT.

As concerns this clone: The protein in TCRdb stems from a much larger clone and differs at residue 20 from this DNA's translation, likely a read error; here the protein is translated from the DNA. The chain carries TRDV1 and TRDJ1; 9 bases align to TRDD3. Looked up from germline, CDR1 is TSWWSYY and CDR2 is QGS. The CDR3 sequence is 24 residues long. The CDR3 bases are TGTGCTCTTGGGGAGTCCCTCCCTCTTCCGGGATACTGGGGGACTTACTCTTACACCCATAAACTCATCTTT. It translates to CALGESLPLPGYWGTYSYTHKLIF.

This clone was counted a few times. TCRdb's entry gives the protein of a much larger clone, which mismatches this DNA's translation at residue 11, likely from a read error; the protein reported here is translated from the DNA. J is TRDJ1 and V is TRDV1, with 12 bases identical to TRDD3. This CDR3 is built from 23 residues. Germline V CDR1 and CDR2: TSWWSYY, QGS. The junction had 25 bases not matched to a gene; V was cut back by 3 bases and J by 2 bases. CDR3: CALGDAGHPTAGGYAVVTDKLIF. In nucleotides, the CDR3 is TGTGCTCTTGGGGACGCGGGTCATCCTACCGCTGGGGGATACGCCGTTGTGACCGATAAACTCATCTTT.

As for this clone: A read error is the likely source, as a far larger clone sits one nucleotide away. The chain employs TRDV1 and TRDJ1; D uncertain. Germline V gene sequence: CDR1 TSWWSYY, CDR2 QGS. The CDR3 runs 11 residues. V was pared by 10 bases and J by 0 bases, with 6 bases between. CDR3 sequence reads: CAHLYTDKLIF. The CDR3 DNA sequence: TGTGCTCATTTGTACACCGATAAACTCATCTTT.

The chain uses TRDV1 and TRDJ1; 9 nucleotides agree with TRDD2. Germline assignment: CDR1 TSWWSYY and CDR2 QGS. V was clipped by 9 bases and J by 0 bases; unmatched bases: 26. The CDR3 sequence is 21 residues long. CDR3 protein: CALTRGLPTPLGTLYTDKLIF. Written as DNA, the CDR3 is TGTGCTCTGACGCGAGGCCTTCCTACGCCTCTGGGGACCTTGTACACCGATAAACTCATCTTT.

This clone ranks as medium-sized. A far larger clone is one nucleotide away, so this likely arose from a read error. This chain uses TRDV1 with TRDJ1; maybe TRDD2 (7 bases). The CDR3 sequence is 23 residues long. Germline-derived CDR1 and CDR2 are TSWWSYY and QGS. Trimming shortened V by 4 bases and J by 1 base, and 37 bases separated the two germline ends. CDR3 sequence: CALGVFTFLPTSLYLGVTDKLIF. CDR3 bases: TGTGCTCTTGGGGTCTTTACCTTCCTTCCGACATCTCTTTACTTGGGGGTCACCGATAAACTCATCTTT.

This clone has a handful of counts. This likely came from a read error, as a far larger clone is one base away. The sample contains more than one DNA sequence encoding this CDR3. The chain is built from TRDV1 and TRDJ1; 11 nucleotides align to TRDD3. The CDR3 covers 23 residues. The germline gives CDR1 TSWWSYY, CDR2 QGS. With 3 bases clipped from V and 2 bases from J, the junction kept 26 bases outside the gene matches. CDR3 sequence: CALGDAGHPTVGGYAVVTDKLIF. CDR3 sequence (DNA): TGTGCTCTTGGGGACGCAGGTCATCCTACCGTTGGGGGATACGCCGTTGTGACCGATAAACTCATCTTT.

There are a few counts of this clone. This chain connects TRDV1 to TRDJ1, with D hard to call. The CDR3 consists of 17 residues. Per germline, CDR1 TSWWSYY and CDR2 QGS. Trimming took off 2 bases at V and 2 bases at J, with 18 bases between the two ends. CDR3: CALGERFPPHKTDKLIF. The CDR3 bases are TGTGCTCTTGGGGAAAGATTCCCCCCCCATAAGACCGATAAACTCATCTTT.

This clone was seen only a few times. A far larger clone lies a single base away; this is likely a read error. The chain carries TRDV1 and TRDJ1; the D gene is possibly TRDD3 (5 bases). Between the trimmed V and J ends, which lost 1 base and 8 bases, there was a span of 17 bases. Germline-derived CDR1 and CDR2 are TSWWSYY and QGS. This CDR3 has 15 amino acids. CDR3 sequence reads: CALGERWEYACKLIF. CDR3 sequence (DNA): TGTGCTCTTGGGGAACGGTGGGAATACGCCTGCAAACTCATCTTT.

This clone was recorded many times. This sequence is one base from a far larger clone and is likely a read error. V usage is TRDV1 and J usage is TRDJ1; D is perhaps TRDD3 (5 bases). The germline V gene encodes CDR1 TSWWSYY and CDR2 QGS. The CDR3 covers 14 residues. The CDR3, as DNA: TGTGCTCGTGGGGAACTTCTCGTCCCCTTAAAACTCATCTTT. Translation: CARGELLVPLKLIF.

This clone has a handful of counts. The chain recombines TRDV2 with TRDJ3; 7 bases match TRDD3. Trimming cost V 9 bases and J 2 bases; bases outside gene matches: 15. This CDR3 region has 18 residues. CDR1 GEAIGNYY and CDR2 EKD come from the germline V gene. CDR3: CATHYSTGDPWDTRQMFF. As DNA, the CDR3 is TGTGCCACTCACTACTCTACGGGGGATCCCTGGGACACCCGACAGATGTTTTTC.

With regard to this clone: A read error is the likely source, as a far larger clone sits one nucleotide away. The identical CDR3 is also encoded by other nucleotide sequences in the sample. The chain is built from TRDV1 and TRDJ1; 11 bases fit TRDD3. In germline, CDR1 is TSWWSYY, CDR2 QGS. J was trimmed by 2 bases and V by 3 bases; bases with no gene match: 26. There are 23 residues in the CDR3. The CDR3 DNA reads TGTGCTCTTGGGGACGCGGGTCATCCTACCGTTGGGGGATACGCCGTGGTGACCGATAAACTCATCTTT. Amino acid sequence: CALGDAGHPTVGGYAVVTDKLIF.